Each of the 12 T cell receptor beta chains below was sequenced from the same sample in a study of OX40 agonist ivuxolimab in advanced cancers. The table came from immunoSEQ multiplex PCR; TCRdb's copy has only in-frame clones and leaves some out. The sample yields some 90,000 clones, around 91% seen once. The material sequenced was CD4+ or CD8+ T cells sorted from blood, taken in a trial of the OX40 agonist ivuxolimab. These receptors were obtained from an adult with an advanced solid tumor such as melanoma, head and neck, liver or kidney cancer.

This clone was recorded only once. Here the CDR3 DNA reads TGTGCCAGCAGTTACGGGACTAGCGGGGAGGTAGATACGCAGTATTTT. This codes for CASSYGTSGEVDTQYF. V is TRBV6-6 and J is TRBJ2-3; 13 nucleotides line up with TRBD2. V gave up 2 bases and J gave up 5 bases; unmatched junction bases: 4. This CDR3 spans 16 amino acids. Per germline, CDR1 MNHNY and CDR2 SVGAGI (reference sequence).

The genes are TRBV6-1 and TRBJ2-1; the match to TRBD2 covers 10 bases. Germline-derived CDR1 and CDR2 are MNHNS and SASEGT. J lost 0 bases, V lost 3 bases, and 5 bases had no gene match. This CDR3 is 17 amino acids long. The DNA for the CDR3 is TGTGCCAGCAGTGATGGACTAGCGGCGAGCTCCTACAATGAGCAGTTCTTC. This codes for CASSDGLAASSYNEQFF.

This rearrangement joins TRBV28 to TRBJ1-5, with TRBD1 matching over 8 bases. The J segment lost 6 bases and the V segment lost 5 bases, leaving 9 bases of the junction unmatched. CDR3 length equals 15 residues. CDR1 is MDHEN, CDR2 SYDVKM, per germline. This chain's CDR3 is CASSTLGQGTQPQHF. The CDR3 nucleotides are TGTGCCAGCAGTACCCTAGGACAGGGAACTCAGCCCCAGCATTTT.

DNA of the CDR3: TGTGCCAGCAGCCCCGGGACTAGCGGGAGGCCTAACACCGGGGAGCTGTTTTTT. Its protein is CASSPGTSGRPNTGELFF. The rearrangement links TRBV7-9 to TRBJ2-2; 15 nucleotides align to TRBD2. The CDR3 runs 18 residues. With 5 bases clipped from V and 2 bases from J, the junction kept 6 bases outside the gene matches. CDR1 SEHNR and CDR2 FQNEAQ come from the germline V gene (reference sequence).

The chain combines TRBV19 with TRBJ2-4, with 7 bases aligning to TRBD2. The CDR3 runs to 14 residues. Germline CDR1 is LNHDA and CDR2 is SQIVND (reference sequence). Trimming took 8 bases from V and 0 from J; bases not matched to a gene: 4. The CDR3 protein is CASGLAAAKNIQYF. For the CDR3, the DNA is TGTGCCAGTGGGCTAGCGGCAGCCAAAAACATTCAGTACTTC.

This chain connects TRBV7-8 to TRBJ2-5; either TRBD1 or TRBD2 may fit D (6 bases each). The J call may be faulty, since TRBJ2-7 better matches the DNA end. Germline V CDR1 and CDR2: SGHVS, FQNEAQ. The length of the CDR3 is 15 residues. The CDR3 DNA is TGTGCCAGCAGTTTTCTTTGGGCCGGGGGCCACGAGCAGTACTTC. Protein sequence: CASSFLWAGGHEQYF.

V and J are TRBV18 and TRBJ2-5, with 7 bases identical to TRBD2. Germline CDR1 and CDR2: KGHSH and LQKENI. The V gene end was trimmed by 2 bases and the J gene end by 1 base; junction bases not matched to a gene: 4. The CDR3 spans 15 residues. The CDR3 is CASSPGGSSQETQYF. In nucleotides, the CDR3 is TGTGCCAGCTCACCAGGCGGGAGTAGCCAAGAGACCCAGTACTTC.

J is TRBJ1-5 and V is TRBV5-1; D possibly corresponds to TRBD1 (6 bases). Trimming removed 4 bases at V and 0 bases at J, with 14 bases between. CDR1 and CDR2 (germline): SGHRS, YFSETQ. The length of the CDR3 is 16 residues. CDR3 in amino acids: CASSPRTVYSNQPQHF. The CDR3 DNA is TGCGCCAGCAGCCCCCGGACAGTGTATAGCAATCAGCCCCAGCATTTT.

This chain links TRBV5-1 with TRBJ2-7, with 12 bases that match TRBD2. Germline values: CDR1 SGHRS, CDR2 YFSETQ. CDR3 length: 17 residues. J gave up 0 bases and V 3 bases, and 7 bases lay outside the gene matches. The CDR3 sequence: CASSWTLAGGPSYEQYF. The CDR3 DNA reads TGCGCCAGCAGCTGGACGCTAGCGGGAGGGCCCTCCTACGAGCAGTACTTC.

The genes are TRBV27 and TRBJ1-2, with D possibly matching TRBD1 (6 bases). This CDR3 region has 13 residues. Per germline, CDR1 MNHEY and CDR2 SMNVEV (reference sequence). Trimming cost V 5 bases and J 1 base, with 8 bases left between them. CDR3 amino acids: CASSHRVNYGYTF. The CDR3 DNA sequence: TGTGCCAGCAGTCACAGGGTTAACTATGGCTACACCTTC.

CDR3 DNA: TGTGCCAGCAGCTTAGGGGGGGTCACTGAAGCTTTCTTT. This gives the protein CASSLGGVTEAFF. This chain joins TRBV7-9 and TRBJ1-1; TRBD1 is a possible D gene (5 bases). V was shortened by 1 base and J by 4 bases, with 7 bases between the two germline ends. From germline, CDR1 is SEHNR and CDR2 FQNEAQ (reference sequence). This CDR3 is built from 13 residues.

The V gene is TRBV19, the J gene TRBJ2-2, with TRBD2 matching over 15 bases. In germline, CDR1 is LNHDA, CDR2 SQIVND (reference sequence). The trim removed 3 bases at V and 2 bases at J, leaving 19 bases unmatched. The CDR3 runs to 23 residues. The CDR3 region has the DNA TGTGCCAGTAGTATGTTGTGGAGGGCCCGGACTAGCGGGAGGGGATCCAACACCGGGGAGCTGTTTTTT. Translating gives CASSMLWRARTSGRGSNTGELFF.